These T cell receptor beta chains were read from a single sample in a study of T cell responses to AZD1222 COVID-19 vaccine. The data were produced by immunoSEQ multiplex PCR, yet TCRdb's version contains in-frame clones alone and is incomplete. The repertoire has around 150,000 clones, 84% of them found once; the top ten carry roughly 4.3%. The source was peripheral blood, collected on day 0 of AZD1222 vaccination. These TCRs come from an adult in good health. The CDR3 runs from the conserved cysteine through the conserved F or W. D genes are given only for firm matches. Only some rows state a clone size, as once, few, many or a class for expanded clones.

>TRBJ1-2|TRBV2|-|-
TGTGCCAGCATCCCGGGGATCTATGGCTACACCTTC
CASIPGIYGYTF
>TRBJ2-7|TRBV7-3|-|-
TGTGCCAGCAGCTTAACGGCCAGGGTGCCCTACGAGCAGTACTTC
CASSLTARVPYEQYF
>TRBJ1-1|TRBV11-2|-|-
TGTGCCAGCAGCTTACTGCGGGTGAACACTGAAGCTTTCTTT
CASSLLRVNTEAFF
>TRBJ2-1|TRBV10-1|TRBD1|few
TGCGCCAGCAGTGCTTTACAGGGGGCGCGGAGTGAGCAGTTCTTC
CASSALQGARSEQFF
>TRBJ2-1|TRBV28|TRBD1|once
TGTGCCAGCAGTGCCCCCGGGACAGGGGCATATGAGCAGTTCTTC
CASSAPGTGAYEQFF
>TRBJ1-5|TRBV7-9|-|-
TGTGCCAGCAGCTTCGCGCATAGCAATCAGCCCCAGCATTTT
CASSFAHSNQPQHF
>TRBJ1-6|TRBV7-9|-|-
TGTGCCAGCAACTCCCCGCCAGGAGGGCCAACCGATTCACCCCTCCACTTT
CASNSPPGGPTDSPLHF
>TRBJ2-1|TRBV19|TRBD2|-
TGTGCCAGTAGTATTTTTGGGCTAGCGGGGGGGAATGAGCAGTTCTTC
CASSIFGLAGGNEQFF
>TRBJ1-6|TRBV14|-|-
TGTGCCAGCAGCCAAGACTATGTATCACCCCTCCACTTT
CASSQDYVSPLHF
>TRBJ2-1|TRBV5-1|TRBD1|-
TGCGCCAGCAGCTTGGCGACAGGGGTCGCCTACAATGAGCAGTTCTTC
CASSLATGVAYNEQFF
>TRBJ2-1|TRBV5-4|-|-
TGTGCCAGCAGCTTGGTGGGGGGCAGTGAGCAGTTCTTC
CASSLVGGSEQFF
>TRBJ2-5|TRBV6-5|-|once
TGTGCCAGCAGTTACCCTCAACAAGAGACCCAGTACTTC
CASSYPQQETQYF
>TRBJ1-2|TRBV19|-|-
TGTGCCAGTAGCGAGCCGAGGGGGGGCTACTATGGCTACACCTTC
CASSEPRGGYYGYTF
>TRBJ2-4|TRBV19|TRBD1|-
TGTGCCAGTAGCACTACAGGGGGAGGTAAAAACATTCAGTACTTC
CASSTTGGGKNIQYF
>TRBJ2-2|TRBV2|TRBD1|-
TGTGCCAGCAAACTTACTGGGGGCAGGGGGCAGGGCACCGGGGAGCTGTTTTTT
CASKLTGGRGQGTGELFF
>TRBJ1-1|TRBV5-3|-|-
TGTGCCAGAAGCTTGGTCAGGGACACTGAAGCTTTCTTT
CARSLVRDTEAFF
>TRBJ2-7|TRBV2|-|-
TGTGCCAGCAGTGAAGCCAGGATCTACGAGCAGTACTTC
CASSEARIYEQYF
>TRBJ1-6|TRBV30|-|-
TGTGCCTGCAGGGGAGAGTATAATTCACCCCTCCACTTT
CACRGEYNSPLHF
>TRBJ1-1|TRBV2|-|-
TGTGCCAGCAGCCTCTTGGACCGGAACCCTGAAGCTTTCTTT
CASSLLDRNPEAFF
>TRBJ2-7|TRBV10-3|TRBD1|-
TGTGCCATCAGGGAGACAGGGAGAAGCTACGAGCAGTACTTC
CAIRETGRSYEQYF
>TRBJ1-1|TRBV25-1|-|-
TGTGCCAGCAGTGAATGGGGGTTGAACACTGAAGCTTTCTTT
CASSEWGLNTEAFF
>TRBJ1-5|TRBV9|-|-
TGTGCCAGCAGCATCTCAGGGGTTGGCAATCAGCCCCAGCATTTT
CASSISGVGNQPQHF
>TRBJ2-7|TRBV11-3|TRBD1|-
TGTGCCAGCAGCGCGAGTAGGACAGGGATCAACGAGCAGTACTTC
CASSASRTGINEQYF
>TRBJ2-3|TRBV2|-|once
TGTGCCAGCAGTGTTGTGGGCATTGCAGATACGCAGTATTTT
CASSVVGIADTQYF
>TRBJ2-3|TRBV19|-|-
TGTGCCAGTAGTGTACTAGCAGATACGCAGTATTTT
CASSVLADTQYF
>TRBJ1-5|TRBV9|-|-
TGTGCCAGCAGCGAAGGAAGCAATCAGCCCCAGCATTTT
CASSEGSNQPQHF
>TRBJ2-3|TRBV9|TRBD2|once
TGTGCCAGCAGCGTAGGAAGAAGCGGGGGGGCCGCAGATACGCAGTATTTT
CASSVGRSGGAADTQYF
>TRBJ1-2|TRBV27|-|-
TGTGCCAGCGGACGGTTGTCGGGAGCCCCTTCCTATGGCTACACCTTC
CASGRLSGAPSYGYTF
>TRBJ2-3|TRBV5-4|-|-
TGTGCCAGCAGCTTGGAAAGGGGTTTATGGACAGATACGCAGTATTTT
CASSLERGLWTDTQYF
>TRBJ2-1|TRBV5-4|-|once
TGTGCCAGCAGCCCTTCGGGGAGTAATGAGCAGTTCTTC
CASSPSGSNEQFF
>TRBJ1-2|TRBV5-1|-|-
TGCGCCAGCAAGGGGAATAACTATGGCTACACCTTC
CASKGNNYGYTF
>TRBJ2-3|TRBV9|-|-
TGTGCCAGCAGCGTAGGATCAAGGGTTACAGATACGCAGTATTTT
CASSVGSRVTDTQYF
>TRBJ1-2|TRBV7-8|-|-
TGTGCCAGCAGCTTAGATCACGGTTACTATGGCTACACCTTC
CASSLDHGYYGYTF